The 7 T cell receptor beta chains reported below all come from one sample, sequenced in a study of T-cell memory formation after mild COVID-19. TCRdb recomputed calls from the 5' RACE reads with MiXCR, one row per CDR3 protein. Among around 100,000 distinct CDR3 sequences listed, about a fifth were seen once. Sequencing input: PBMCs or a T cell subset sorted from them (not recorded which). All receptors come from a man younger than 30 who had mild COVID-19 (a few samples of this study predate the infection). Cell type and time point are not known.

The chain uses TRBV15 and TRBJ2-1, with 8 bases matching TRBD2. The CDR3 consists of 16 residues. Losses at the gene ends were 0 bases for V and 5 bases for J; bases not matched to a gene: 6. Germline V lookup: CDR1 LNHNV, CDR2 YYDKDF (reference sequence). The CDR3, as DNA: TGTGCCACCAGCAGAGATTGGGGAGCGGGGGACAATGAGCAGTTCTTC. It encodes CATSRDWGAGDNEQFF.

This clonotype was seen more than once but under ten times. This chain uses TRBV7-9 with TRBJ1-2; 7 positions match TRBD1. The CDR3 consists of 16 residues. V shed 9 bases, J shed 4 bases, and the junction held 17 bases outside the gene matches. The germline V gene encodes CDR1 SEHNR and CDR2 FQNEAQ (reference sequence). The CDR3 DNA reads TGTGCCAGTCCCTCACCCCCACAGGGGCCGATCTATGGCTACACCTTC. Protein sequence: CASPSPPQGPIYGYTF.

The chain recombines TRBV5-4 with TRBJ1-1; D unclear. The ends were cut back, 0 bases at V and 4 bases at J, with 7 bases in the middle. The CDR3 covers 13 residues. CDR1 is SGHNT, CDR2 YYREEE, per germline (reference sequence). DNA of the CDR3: TGTGCCAGCAGCTTGGGGGCCCCCACTGAAGCTTTCTTT. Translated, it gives CASSLGAPTEAFF.

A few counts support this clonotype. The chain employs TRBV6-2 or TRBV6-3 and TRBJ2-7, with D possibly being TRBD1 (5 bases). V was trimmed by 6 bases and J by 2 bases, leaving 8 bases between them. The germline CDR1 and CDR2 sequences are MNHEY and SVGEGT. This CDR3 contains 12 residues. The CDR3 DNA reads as TGTGCCAGCAGCCTGGACACCTACGAGCAGTACGTC. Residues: CASSLDTYEQYV.

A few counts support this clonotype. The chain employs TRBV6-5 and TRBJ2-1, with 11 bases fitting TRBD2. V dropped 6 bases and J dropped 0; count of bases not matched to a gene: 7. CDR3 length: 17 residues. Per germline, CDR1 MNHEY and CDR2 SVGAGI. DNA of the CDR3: TGTGCCAGCAGCTTCACGACTAGCGGGGCCTCCTACAATGAGCAGTTCTTC. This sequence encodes CASSFTTSGASYNEQFF.

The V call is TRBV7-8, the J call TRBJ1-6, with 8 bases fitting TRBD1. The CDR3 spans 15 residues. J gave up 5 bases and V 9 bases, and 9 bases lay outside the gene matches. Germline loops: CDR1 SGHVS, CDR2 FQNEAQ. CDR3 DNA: TGTGCCAGGAGCCCCCGGGACAGGAATAATTCACCCCTCCACTTT. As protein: CARSPRDRNNSPLHF.

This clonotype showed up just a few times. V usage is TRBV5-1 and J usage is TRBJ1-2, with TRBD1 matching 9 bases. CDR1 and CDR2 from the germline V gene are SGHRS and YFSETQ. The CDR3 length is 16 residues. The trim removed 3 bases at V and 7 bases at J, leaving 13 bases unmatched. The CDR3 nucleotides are TGCGCCAGCAGCTCGTATATGTCCGGGACAGGGACTGGCTACACCTTC. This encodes CASSSYMSGTGTGYTF. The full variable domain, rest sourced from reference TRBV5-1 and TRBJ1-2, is KAGVTQTPRYLIKTRGQQVTLSCSPISGHRSVSWYQQTPGQGLQFLFEYFSETQRNKGNFPGRFSGRQFSNSRSEMNVSTLELGDSALYLCASSSYMSGTGTGYTFGSGTRLTVV.